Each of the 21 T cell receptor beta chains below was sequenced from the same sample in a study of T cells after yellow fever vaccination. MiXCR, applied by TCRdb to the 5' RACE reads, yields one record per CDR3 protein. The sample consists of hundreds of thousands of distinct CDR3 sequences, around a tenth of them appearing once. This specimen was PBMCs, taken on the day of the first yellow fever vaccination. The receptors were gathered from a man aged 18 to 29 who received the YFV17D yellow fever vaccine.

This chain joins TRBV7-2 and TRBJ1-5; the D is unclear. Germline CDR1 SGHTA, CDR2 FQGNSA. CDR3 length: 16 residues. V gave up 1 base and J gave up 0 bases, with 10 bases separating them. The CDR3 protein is CASSLDGPYSNQPQHF. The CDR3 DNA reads TGTGCCAGCAGCTTAGACGGACCCTATAGCAATCAGCCCCAGCATTTT.

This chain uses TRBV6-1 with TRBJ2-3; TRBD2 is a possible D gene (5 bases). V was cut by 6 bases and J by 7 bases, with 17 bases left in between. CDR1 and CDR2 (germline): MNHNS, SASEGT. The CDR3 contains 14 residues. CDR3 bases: TGTGCCAGCAGCCCCCGGCTTAGCGTTAATACGCAGTATTTT. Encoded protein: CASSPRLSVNTQYF.

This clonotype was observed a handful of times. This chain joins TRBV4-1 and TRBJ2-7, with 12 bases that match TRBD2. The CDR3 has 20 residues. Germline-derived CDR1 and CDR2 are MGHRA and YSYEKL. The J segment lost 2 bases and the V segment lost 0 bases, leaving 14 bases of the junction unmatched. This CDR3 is CASSQDHLVLAGGPTYEQYF. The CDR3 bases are TGCGCCAGCAGCCAAGATCACCTCGTACTAGCGGGGGGACCCACCTACGAGCAGTACTTC.

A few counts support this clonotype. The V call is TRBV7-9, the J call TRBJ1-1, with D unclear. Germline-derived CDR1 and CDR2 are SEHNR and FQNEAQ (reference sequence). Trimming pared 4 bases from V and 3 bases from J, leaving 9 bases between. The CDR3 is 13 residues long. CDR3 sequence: CASSYTEDTEAFF. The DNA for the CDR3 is TGTGCCAGCAGCTATACAGAGGACACTGAAGCTTTCTTT.

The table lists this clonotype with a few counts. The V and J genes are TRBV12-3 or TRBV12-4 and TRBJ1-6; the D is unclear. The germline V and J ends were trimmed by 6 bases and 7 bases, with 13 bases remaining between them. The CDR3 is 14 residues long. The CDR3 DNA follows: TGTGCCAGCAGCCCGACACAAGGGAATTCACCCCTCCACTTT. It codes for CASSPTQGNSPLHF.

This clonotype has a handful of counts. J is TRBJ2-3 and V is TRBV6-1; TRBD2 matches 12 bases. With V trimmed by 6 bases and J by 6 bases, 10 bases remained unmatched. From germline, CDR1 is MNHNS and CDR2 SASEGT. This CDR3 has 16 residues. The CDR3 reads CASSPPSGGAADTQYF. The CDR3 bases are TGTGCCAGCAGCCCACCTAGCGGGGGGGCCGCGGATACGCAGTATTTT.

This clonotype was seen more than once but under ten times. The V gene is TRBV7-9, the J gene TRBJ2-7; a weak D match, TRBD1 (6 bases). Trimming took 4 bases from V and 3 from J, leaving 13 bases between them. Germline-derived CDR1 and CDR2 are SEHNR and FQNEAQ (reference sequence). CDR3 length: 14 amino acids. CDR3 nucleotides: TGTGCCAGCAGCTCCGTCAACAGGGACTACGAGCAGTACGTC. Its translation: CASSSVNRDYEQYV.

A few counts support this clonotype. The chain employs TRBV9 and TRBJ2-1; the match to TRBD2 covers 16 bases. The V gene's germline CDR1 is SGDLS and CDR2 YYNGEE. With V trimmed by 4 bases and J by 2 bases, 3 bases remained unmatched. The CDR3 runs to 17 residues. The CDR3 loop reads CASSPGTSGGAYNEQFF. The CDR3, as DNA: TGTGCCAGCAGCCCCGGGACTAGCGGGGGGGCCTACAATGAGCAGTTCTTC.

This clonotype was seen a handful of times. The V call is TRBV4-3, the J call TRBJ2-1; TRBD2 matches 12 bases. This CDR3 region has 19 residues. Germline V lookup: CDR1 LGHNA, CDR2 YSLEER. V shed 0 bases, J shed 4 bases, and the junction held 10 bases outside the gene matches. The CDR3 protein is CASSQDSRGLAGTYNEQFF. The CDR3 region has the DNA TGCGCCAGCAGCCAAGATAGTAGGGGACTAGCGGGCACTTACAATGAGCAGTTCTTC.

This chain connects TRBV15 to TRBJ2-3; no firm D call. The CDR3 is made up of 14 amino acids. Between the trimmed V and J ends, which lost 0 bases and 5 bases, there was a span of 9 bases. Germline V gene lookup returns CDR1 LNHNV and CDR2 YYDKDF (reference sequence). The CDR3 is CATSREEDVDTQYF. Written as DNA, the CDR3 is TGTGCCACCAGCAGAGAAGAGGATGTAGATACGCAGTATTTT.

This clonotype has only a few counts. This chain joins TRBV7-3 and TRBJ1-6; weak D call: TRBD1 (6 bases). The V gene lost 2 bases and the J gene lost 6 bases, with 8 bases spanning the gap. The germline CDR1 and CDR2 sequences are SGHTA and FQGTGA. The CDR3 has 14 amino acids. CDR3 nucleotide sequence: TGTGCCAGCAGCTTAGGAGGGGGTAATTCACCCCTCCACTTT. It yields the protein CASSLGGGNSPLHF.

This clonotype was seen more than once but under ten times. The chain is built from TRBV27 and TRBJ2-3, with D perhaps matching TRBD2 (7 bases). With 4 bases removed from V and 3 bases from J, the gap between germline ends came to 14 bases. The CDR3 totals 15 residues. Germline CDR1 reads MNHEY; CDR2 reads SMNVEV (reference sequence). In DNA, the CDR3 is TGTGCCAGCAGTTCCCAACAGGGAGGGACAGATACGCAGTATTTT. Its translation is CASSSQQGGTDTQYF.

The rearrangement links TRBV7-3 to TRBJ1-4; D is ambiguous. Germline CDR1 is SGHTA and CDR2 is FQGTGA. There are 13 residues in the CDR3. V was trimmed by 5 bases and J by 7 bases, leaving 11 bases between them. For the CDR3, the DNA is TGTGCCAGCAGCCCCGGAGCGGGTGAAAAACTGTTTTTT. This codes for CASSPGAGEKLFF.

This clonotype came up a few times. For the CDR3, the DNA is TGTGCCGCAACAGGGGGAAAAGCCTCTGGGGCCAACGTCCTGACTTTC. Translation: CAATGGKASGANVLTF. The chain joins TRBV10-3 to TRBJ2-6, with TRBD1 matching over 8 bases. With V trimmed by 11 bases and J by 0 bases, 9 bases remained unmatched. Per the germline V gene, CDR1 is ENHRY and CDR2 is SYGVKD. The length of the CDR3 is 16 residues.

CDR3 coding DNA: TGTGCCAGCAGCCAAATTCCTCCGGGACAGGGAAACACCATATATTTT. Its protein product is CASSQIPPGQGNTIYF. The chain has TRBV7-9 and TRBJ1-3, with 7 bases that match TRBD1. Trimming cost V 5 bases and J 4 bases; bases outside gene matches: 11. Germline values: CDR1 SEHNR, CDR2 FQNEAQ (reference sequence). CDR3 length: 16 residues.

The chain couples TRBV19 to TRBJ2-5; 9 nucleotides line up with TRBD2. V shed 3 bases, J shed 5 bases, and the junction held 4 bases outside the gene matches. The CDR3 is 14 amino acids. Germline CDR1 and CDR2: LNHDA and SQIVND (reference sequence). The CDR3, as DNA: TGTGCCAGTAGTATTTTAGCGGGGGTGGAGACCCAGTACTTC. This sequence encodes CASSILAGVETQYF.

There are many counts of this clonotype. This CDR3 reads CASSPPGGASYNEQFF. Written as DNA, the CDR3 is TGTGCCAGCAGCCCCCCAGGGGGGGCCTCCTACAATGAGCAGTTCTTC. The chain links TRBV7-3 to TRBJ2-1; D is possibly TRBD1 or TRBD2 (7 bases each). CDR3 length: 16 residues. Trimming took 5 bases from V and 0 from J, leaving 14 bases between them. The V gene's germline CDR1 is SGHTA and CDR2 FQGTGA.

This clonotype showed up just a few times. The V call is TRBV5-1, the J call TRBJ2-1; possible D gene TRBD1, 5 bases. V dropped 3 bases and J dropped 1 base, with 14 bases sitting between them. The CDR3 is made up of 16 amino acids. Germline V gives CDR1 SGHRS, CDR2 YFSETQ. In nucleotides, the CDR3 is TGCGCCAGCAGCTCCCATCTGACAGAATCCTACAATGAGCAGTTCTTC. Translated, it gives CASSSHLTESYNEQFF.

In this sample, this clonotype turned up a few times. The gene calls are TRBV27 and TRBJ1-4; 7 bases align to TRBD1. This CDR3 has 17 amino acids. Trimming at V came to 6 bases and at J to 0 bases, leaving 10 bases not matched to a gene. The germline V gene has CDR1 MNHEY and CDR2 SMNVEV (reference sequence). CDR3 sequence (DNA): TGTGCCAGCAGCTCCGAGGGAGGGGGCTCAACTAATGAAAAACTGTTTTTT. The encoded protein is CASSSEGGGSTNEKLFF.

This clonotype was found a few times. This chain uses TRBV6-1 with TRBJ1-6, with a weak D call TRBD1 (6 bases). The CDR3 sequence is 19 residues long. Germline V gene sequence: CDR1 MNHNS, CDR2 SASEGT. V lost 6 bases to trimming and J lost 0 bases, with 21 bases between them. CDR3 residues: CASSRRRGPQSSYNSPLHF. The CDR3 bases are TGTGCCAGCAGCCGCCGCCGGGGGCCGCAGAGCTCCTATAATTCACCCCTCCACTTT.

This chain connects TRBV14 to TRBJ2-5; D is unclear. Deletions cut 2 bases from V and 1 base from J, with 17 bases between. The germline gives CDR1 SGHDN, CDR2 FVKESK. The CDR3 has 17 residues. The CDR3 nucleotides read TGTGCCAGCAGCCAATCGCTAAAATTTCGAGCCCAAGAGACCCAGTACTTC. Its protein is CASSQSLKFRAQETQYF.